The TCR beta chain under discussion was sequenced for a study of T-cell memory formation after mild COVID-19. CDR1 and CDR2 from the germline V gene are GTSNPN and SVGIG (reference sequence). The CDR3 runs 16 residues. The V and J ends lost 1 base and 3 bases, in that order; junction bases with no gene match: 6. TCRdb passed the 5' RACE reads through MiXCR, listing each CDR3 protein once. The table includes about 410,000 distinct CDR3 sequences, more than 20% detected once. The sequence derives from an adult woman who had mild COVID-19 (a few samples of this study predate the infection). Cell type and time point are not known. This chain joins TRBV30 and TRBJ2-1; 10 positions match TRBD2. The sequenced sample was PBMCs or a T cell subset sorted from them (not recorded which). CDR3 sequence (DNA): TGTGCCTGGAGTGCTAAGACTAGCGGGTTCTACAATGAGCAGTTCTTC. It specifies CAWSAKTSGFYNEQFF. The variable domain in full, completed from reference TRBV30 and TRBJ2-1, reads SQTIHQWPATLVQPVGSPLSLECTVEGTSNPNLYWYRQAAGRGLQLLFYSVGIGQISSEVPQNLSASRPQDRQFILSSKKLLLSDSGFYLCAWSAKTSGFYNEQFFGPGTRLTVL.